This T cell receptor beta chain was sequenced during a study of cytomegalovirus exposure and HLA in healthy donors. 60 Vbeta and 13 Jbeta primers were used in PCR. Only in-frame clones appear in the TCRdb table, and some are missing; sequencing was by immunoSEQ multiplex PCR. The table lists under 200,000 clones. Donors likely had unrecorded immune exposures despite being nominally healthy when sampled. Trimming took 5 bases from V and 2 from J, leaving 5 bases between them. The CDR3 runs 12 residues. Per germline, CDR1 SSHAT and CDR2 FNYEAQ (reference sequence). Broader study findings: Only CMV serostatus was available as immune exposure information.

As concerns this clone: Its antigen is unknown.

This chain uses TRBV7-7 with TRBJ2-3, with unresolved D. Sequencing was carried out using PBMCs. The sequence derives from a man aged 30 to 45 in good health and CMV-seronegative. The CDR3 coding sequence is TGTGCCAGCAGCCCTGTCACAGATACGCAGTATTTT. It encodes CASSPVTDTQYF.